These 3 T cell receptor beta chains were sequenced from one sample in a study of T cell responses to AZD1222 COVID-19 vaccine. Libraries were prepared by immunoSEQ multiplex PCR; TCRdb keeps only in-frame clonotypes and omits some of them. This table holds some 90,000 clones, 88% found once. The material sequenced was peripheral blood, taken on day 0 of AZD1222 vaccination. The source is an adult in good health.

The chain recombines TRBV28 with TRBJ1-5, with D uncertain. The germline V and J ends were trimmed by 8 bases and 7 bases, with 12 bases remaining between them. CDR1 and CDR2 from the germline V gene are MDHEN and SYDVKM. This CDR3 has 12 amino acids. CDR3 region: CASFVGNQPQHF. CDR3 nucleotides: TGTGCCAGCTTTGTCGGTAACCAGCCCCAGCATTTT.

This chain joins TRBV11-1 and TRBJ2-5; the D is unclear. The CDR3 runs 13 residues. The V gene lost 1 base and the J gene lost 4 bases, with 7 bases spanning the gap. Germline V gene lookup returns CDR1 SGHAT and CDR2 FQDESV (reference sequence). The CDR3 protein is CASSLVGRETQYF. CDR3 DNA: TGTGCCAGCAGCTTAGTTGGCCGAGAGACCCAGTACTTC. Full variable domain (outside the CDR3, taken from reference TRBV11-1 and TRBJ2-5): EAEVAQSPRYKITEKSQAVAFWCDPISGHATLYWYRQILGQGPELLVQFQDESVVDDSQLPKDRFSAERLKGVDSTLKIQPAELGDSAMYLCASSLVGRETQYFGPGTRLLVL.

The chain carries TRBV16 and TRBJ1-2; D not resolved. Looked up from germline, CDR1 is KGHSY and CDR2 is FQNENV. V was pared by 0 bases and J by 4 bases, with 12 bases between. The CDR3 runs 15 residues. The chain's CDR3 is CASSQSQTRSYGYTF. The CDR3 DNA is TGTGCCAGCAGCCAATCCCAGACCAGGAGCTATGGCTACACCTTC.